This is a list of T cell receptor beta chains from one sample in a study of blood T cell repertoires in COVID-19. Clones were read by immunoSEQ multiplex PCR, and TCRdb kept only the in-frame ones, dropping some. Of more than 30,000 clones listed, around 87% are singletons. The specimen was peripheral blood. Every receptor here comes from a man aged 55-75 years with active COVID-19. The CDR3 runs from the conserved cysteine through the conserved F or W. The order of the fields is V gene, D gene, clone size, J gene, CDR3 protein, CDR3 DNA. The D gene is left open where the match is weak. The listing skips clone size in some rows; elsewhere it reads once, few, many or a size class.

V: TRBV5-1
D: .
size: .
J: TRBJ2-1
CDR3: CASSLEHPGYYNEQFF
DNA: TGCGCCAGCAGCTTGGAACACCCGGGGTACTACAATGAGCAGTTCTTC

V: TRBV29-1
D: .
size: .
J: TRBJ1-1
CDR3: CSVVITEAFF
DNA: TGCAGCGTTGTTATCACTGAAGCTTTCTTT

V: TRBV2
D: .
size: .
J: TRBJ2-4
CDR3: CASSDLTGRNIQYF
DNA: TGTGCCAGCAGTGACCTAACGGGGAGAAACATTCAGTACTTC

V: TRBV6-2/TRBV6-3
D: TRBD1
size: .
J: TRBJ2-2
CDR3: CASSSQTGADTGELFF
DNA: TGTGCCAGCAGTTCACAAACAGGGGCAGACACCGGGGAGCTGTTTTTT

V: TRBV7-9
D: .
size: .
J: TRBJ2-3
CDR3: CASSSRGASTDTQYF
DNA: TGTGCCAGCAGCTCCCGAGGCGCGAGCACAGATACGCAGTATTTT

V: TRBV13
D: TRBD2
size: once
J: TRBJ2-7
CDR3: CASSSRDYIYEQYF
DNA: TGTGCCAGCAGCTCCCGGGACTACATTTACGAGCAGTACTTC

V: TRBV7-3
D: .
size: .
J: TRBJ1-2
CDR3: CASSPSGGADSYGYTF
DNA: TGTGCCAGCAGCCCTTCTGGGGGGGCTGATAGCTATGGCTACACCTTC

V: TRBV10-3
D: TRBD2
size: .
J: TRBJ2-5
CDR3: CAISDSDWGGMQTQYF
DNA: TGTGCCATCAGTGACTCCGACTGGGGGGGGATGCAGACCCAGTACTTC

V: TRBV5-1
D: .
size: .
J: TRBJ2-5
CDR3: CASRTQWGEETQYF
DNA: TGCGCCAGCAGGACCCAGTGGGGCGAAGAGACCCAGTACTTC

V: TRBV10-3
D: .
size: .
J: TRBJ2-7
CDR3: CAISTPRQSSYEQYF
DNA: TGTGCCATCAGTACCCCCCGACAAAGCTCCTACGAGCAGTACTTC

V: TRBV10-3
D: .
size: .
J: TRBJ2-7
CDR3: CAISESTGGAYEQYF
DNA: TGTGCCATCAGTGAGTCAACAGGGGGGGCCTACGAGCAGTACTTC

V: TRBV30
D: TRBD2
size: .
J: TRBJ2-1
CDR3: CATTVGGQDEQFF
DNA: TGTGCGACCACGGTGGGAGGGCAGGATGAGCAGTTCTTC

V: TRBV30
D: .
size: few
J: TRBJ1-2
CDR3: CAWSPGSSVPYGYTF
DNA: TGTGCCTGGAGTCCCGGTTCCAGCGTTCCGTATGGCTACACCTTC

V: TRBV7-9
D: .
size: .
J: TRBJ2-5
CDR3: CASNDGVGTQYF
DNA: TGTGCCAGCAACGACGGGGTTGGAACCCAGTACTTC

V: TRBV9
D: TRBD1
size: .
J: TRBJ2-1
CDR3: CASSVEGGQGSNEQFF
DNA: TGTGCCAGCAGCGTAGAGGGGGGACAGGGATCAAATGAGCAGTTCTTC

V: TRBV5-1
D: TRBD2
size: .
J: TRBJ2-3
CDR3: CASSLSGTSRTDTQYF
DNA: TGCGCCAGCAGCTTGTCCGGGACTAGTCGCACAGATACGCAGTATTTT

V: TRBV6-5
D: TRBD1
size: .
J: TRBJ1-6
CDR3: CASSYSGQGASPLHF
DNA: TGTGCCAGCAGTTATTCGGGACAGGGAGCTTCACCCCTCCACTTT

V: TRBV25-1
D: .
size: .
J: TRBJ2-2
CDR3: CASSIAGELFF
DNA: TGTGCCAGCAGTATCGCCGGGGAGCTGTTTTTT

V: TRBV5-1
D: TRBD1
size: once
J: TRBJ1-5
CDR3: CASSLDRGQPQHF
DNA: TGCGCCAGCAGCTTAGACAGGGGACAGCCCCAGCATTTT

V: TRBV24-1
D: TRBD2
size: .
J: TRBJ2-2
CDR3: CATSDYRPSGGPSGTGELFF
DNA: TGTGCCACCAGTGATTATAGGCCTAGCGGGGGTCCAAGTGGGACCGGGGAGCTGTTTTTT

V: TRBV18
D: .
size: .
J: TRBJ2-7
CDR3: CASSPMQEAYEQYF
DNA: TGTGCCAGCTCACCGATGCAGGAGGCCTACGAGCAGTACTTC

V: TRBV6-6
D: TRBD2
size: .
J: TRBJ2-7
CDR3: CASRPLAGSYEQYF
DNA: TGTGCCAGCAGACCTCTAGCGGGATCCTACGAGCAGTACTTC

V: TRBV5-8
D: TRBD2
size: few
J: TRBJ2-7
CDR3: CASTMQGGGYEQYF
DNA: TGTGCCAGCACCATGCAGGGCGGGGGCTACGAGCAGTACTTC

V: TRBV30
D: TRBD2
size: .
J: TRBJ2-1
CDR3: CAWSTGTSGGEQFF
DNA: TGTGCCTGGAGTACCGGGACTAGCGGGGGGGAGCAGTTCTTC

V: TRBV5-1
D: TRBD2
size: .
J: TRBJ2-2
CDR3: CASSFGTSGSTGELFF
DNA: TGCGCCAGCAGCTTCGGGACTAGCGGGAGTACCGGGGAGCTGTTTTTT

V: TRBV9
D: .
size: .
J: TRBJ2-1
CDR3: CASSVGGWRRNEQFF
DNA: TGTGCCAGCAGCGTAGGCGGGTGGAGACGGAATGAGCAGTTCTTC

V: TRBV18
D: .
size: .
J: TRBJ1-1
CDR3: CASSPPGSLGGTEAFF
DNA: TGTGCCAGCTCACCCCCTGGGTCTCTCGGGGGGACTGAAGCTTTCTTT

V: TRBV4-3
D: .
size: .
J: TRBJ2-3
CDR3: CASSQTRGGVDTQYF
DNA: TGCGCCAGCAGCCAGACCCGAGGCGGGGTGGATACGCAGTATTTT

V: TRBV27
D: TRBD2
size: .
J: TRBJ2-2
CDR3: CASKSFSSGADTGELFF
DNA: TGTGCCAGCAAGTCCTTCTCAAGCGGGGCCGACACCGGGGAGCTGTTTTTT

V: TRBV9
D: TRBD1
size: once
J: TRBJ2-3
CDR3: CASSPRQGPTDTQYF
DNA: TGTGCCAGCAGCCCTAGACAGGGCCCCACAGATACGCAGTATTTT

V: TRBV23-1
D: TRBD1
size: .
J: TRBJ2-7
CDR3: CASSAGTVSYEQYF
DNA: TGCGCCAGCAGTGCCGGGACAGTCTCCTACGAGCAGTACTTC

V: TRBV7-2
D: .
size: .
J: TRBJ1-2
CDR3: CASNTGGGYGYTF
DNA: TGTGCCAGCAATACGGGGGGAGGCTATGGCTACACCTTC

V: TRBV29-1
D: TRBD1
size: .
J: TRBJ1-1
CDR3: CSVEDRARGHTEAFF
DNA: TGCAGCGTTGAAGATCGAGCCAGGGGGCATACTGAAGCTTTCTTT

V: TRBV12-3/TRBV12-4
D: .
size: .
J: TRBJ1-2
CDR3: CASSLLGERSSF
DNA: TGTGCCAGCAGTTTACTCGGGGAGAGGTCCTCCTTC

V: TRBV24-1
D: .
size: .
J: TRBJ1-2
CDR3: CATSARGYGYTF
DNA: TGTGCCACCAGTGCCAGGGGCTATGGCTACACCTTC

V: TRBV4-2
D: TRBD2
size: .
J: TRBJ2-5
CDR3: CASSPGGLAGALETQYF
DNA: TGTGCCAGCAGCCCGGGGGGACTAGCGGGAGCTTTGGAGACCCAGTACTTC

V: TRBV2
D: .
size: .
J: TRBJ2-1
CDR3: CASSEPGDLYNEQFF
DNA: TGTGCCAGCAGTGAACCGGGGGACCTTTACAATGAGCAGTTCTTC

V: TRBV7-8
D: TRBD2
size: once
J: TRBJ2-1
CDR3: CASSLVYGLAGNEQFF
DNA: TGTGCCAGCAGCTTAGTTTACGGGCTAGCGGGCAATGAGCAGTTCTTC

V: TRBV12-1
D: .
size: once
J: TRBJ1-1
CDR3: CASSDRLEAFF
DNA: TGTGCCAGCAGCGATCGACTTGAAGCTTTCTTT

V: TRBV25-1
D: .
size: few
J: TRBJ1-1
CDR3: CASSPSSMRTEAFF
DNA: TGTGCCAGCAGTCCCTCGAGTATGAGGACTGAAGCTTTCTTT

V: TRBV19
D: TRBD1
size: .
J: TRBJ1-1
CDR3: CASSPGQLGTEAFF
DNA: TGTGCCAGTAGTCCGGGACAGCTGGGCACTGAAGCTTTCTTT

V: TRBV5-6
D: .
size: .
J: TRBJ2-7
CDR3: CASSRPGQYYEQYF
DNA: TGTGCCAGCAGCCGGCCGGGACAATACTACGAGCAGTACTTC

V: TRBV9
D: TRBD2
size: .
J: TRBJ2-2
CDR3: CASSVSLAGGPDTGELFF
DNA: TGTGCCAGCAGCGTGTCTCTAGCGGGGGGGCCGGACACCGGGGAGCTGTTTTTT

V: TRBV6-2/TRBV6-3
D: TRBD1
size: .
J: TRBJ1-2
CDR3: CASSYRYRGSSNYGYTF
DNA: TGTGCCAGCAGTTACAGGTACAGGGGTTCTTCTAACTATGGCTACACCTTC

V: TRBV5-1
D: .
size: .
J: TRBJ2-1
CDR3: CASSLSRGSYNEQFF
DNA: TGCGCCAGCAGCTTGAGTCGGGGCTCCTACAATGAGCAGTTCTTC

V: TRBV11-2
D: TRBD1
size: .
J: TRBJ1-1
CDR3: CASSPRKLGQGNTEAFF
DNA: TGTGCCAGCAGCCCGAGAAAACTGGGACAGGGAAACACTGAAGCTTTCTTT